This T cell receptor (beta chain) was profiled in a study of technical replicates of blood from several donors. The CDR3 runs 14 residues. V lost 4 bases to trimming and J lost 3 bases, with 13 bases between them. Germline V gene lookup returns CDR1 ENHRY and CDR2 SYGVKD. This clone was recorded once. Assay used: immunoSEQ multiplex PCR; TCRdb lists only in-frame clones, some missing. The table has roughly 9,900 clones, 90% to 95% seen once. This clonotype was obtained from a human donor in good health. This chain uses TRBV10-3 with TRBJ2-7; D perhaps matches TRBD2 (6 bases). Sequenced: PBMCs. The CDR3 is CAISGGDLFYEQYF. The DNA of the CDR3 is TGTGCCATCAGTGGGGGGGACCTATTCTACGAGCAGTACTTC.